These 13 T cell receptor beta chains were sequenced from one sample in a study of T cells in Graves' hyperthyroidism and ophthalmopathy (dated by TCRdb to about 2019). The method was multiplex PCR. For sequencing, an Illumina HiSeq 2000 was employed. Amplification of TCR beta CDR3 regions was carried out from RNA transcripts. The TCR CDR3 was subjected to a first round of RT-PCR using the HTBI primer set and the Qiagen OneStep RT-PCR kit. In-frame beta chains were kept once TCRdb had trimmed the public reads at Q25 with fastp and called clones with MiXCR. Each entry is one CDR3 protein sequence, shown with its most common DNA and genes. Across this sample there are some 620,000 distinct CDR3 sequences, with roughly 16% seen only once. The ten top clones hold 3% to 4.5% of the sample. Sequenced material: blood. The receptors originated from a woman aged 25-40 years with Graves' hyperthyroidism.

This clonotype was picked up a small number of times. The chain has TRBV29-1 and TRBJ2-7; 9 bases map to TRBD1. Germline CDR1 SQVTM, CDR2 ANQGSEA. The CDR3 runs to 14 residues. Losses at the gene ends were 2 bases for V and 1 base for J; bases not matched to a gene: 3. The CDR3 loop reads CSVERGTGSYEQYF. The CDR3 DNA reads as TGCAGCGTTGAAAGAGGGACAGGGTCCTACGAGCAGTACTTC.

The CDR3 loop reads CASSEVHRAVYGYTF. DNA for the CDR3: TGTGCCAGCAGTGAAGTGCATAGGGCCGTCTATGGCTACACCTTC. This chain links TRBV6-1 with TRBJ1-2; D unclear. This CDR3 contains 15 residues. CDR1 and CDR2 from the germline V gene are MNHNS and SASEGT. V lost 1 base and J 4 bases, leaving 13 bases between the germline ends.

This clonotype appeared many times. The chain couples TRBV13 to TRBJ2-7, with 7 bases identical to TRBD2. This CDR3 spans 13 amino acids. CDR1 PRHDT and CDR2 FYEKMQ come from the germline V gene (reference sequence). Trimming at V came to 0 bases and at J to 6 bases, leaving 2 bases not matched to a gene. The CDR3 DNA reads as TGTGCCAGCAGCTTAGGGACTAGCAGCGAGCAGTACTTC. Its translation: CASSLGTSSEQYF.

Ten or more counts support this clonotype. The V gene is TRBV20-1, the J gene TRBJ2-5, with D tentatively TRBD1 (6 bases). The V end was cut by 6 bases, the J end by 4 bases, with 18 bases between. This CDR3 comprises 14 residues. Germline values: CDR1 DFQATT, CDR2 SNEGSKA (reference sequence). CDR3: CSAGDKLIGETQYF. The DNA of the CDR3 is TGCAGTGCCGGGGACAAATTGATAGGAGAGACCCAGTACTTC.

The chain's CDR3 is CASNKVPGLAGEETQYF. CDR3 bases: TGCGCCAGCAACAAAGTTCCGGGACTAGCGGGAGAAGAGACCCAGTACTTC. This chain joins TRBV5-1 and TRBJ2-5, with 14 bases fitting TRBD2. The V gene's germline CDR1 is SGHRS and CDR2 YFSETQ. The ends lost 6 bases at V and 3 bases at J; junction bases unmatched: 10. There are 17 residues in the CDR3.

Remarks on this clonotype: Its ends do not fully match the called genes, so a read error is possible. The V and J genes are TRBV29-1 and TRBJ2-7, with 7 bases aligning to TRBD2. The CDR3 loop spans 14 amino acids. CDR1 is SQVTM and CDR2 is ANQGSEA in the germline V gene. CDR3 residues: CSVRLAQTLYGQYF. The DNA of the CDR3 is TGCAGCGTTCGACTAGCTCAAACCCTATACGGGCAGTACTTC.

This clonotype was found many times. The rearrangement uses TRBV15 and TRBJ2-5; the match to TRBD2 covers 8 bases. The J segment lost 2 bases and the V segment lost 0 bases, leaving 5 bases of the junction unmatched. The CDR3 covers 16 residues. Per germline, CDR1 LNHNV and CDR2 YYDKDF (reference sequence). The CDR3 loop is CATSRDREGVQETQYF. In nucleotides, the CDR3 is TGTGCCACCAGCAGAGATCGGGAGGGGGTGCAAGAGACCCAGTACTTC.

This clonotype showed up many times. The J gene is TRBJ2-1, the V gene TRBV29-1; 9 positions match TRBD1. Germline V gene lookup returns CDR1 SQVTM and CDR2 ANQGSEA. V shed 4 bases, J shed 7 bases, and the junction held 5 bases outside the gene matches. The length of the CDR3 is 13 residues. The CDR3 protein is CSVVPGQGNEQFF. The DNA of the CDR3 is TGCAGCGTTGTCCCGGGACAGGGTAATGAGCAGTTCTTC.

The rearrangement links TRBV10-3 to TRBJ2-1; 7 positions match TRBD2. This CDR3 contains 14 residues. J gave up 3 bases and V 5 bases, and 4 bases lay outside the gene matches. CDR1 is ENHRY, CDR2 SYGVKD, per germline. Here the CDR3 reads CAISSGTNYNEQFF. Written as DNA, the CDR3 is TGTGCCATCAGTTCCGGGACTAACTACAATGAGCAGTTCTTC.

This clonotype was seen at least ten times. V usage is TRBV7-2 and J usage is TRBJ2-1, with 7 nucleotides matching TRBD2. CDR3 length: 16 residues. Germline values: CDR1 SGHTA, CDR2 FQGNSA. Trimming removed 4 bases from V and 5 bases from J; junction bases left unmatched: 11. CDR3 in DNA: TGTGCCAGCAGCTGGTTCGGGGACTACGGTAACAATGAGCAGTTCTTC. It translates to CASSWFGDYGNNEQFF.

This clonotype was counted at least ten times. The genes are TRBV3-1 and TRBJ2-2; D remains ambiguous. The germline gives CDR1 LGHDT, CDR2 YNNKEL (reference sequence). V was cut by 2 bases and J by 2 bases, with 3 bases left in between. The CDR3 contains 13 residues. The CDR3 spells CASSQPNTGELFF. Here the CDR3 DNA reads TGTGCCAGCAGCCAACCTAACACCGGGGAGCTGTTTTTT. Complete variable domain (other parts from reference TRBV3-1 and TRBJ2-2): DTAVSQTPKYLVTQMGNDKSIKCEQNLGHDTMYWYKQDSKKFLKIMFSYNNKELIINETVPNRFSPKSPDKAHLNLHINSLELGDSAVYFCASSQPNTGELFFGEGSRLTVL.

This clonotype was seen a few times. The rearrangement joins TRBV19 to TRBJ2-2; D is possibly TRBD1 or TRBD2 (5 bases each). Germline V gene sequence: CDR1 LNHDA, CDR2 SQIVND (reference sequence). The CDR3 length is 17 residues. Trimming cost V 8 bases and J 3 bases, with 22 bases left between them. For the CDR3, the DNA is TGTGCCAGTGCCTTCCCACGGGGCAGGGTCGACACCGGGGAGCTGTTTTTT. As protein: CASAFPRGRVDTGELFF.

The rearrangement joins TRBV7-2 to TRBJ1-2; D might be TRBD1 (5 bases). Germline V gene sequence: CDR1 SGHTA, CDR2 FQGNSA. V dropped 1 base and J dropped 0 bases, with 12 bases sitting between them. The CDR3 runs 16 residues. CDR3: CASSLEGGAANYGYTF. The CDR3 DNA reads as TGTGCCAGCAGCTTAGAGGGCGGGGCTGCTAACTATGGCTACACCTTC.